Listed below are T cell receptor beta chains from one sample, sequenced in a study of blood T cells in healthy people across ages. TCRdb recomputed calls from the 5' RACE reads with MiXCR, one row per CDR3 protein. Of around 1.5 million distinct CDR3 sequences detected, around 59% appear once; the ten largest clones hold 6.5% to 8.5%. The material sequenced was blood. Source of these receptors: a man aged 18 to 30 in good health. Each CDR3 is given with its conserved first and last residue. A D gene is named only where the DNA matches it firmly. Some rows mark clone size as missing; the rest say once, few, many or name a class of expanded clone.

>TRBV28|TRBJ2-5|NA|NA
TGTGCCAGCAGTCGGGCTACTAAGACCCAGTACTTC
CASSRATKTQYF
>TRBV20-1|TRBJ2-4|few|NA
TGCAGTGCTGGGCGAAACATTCAGTACTTC
CSAGRNIQYF
>TRBV7-2|TRBJ1-4|NA|TRBD1
TGTGCCAGCAGCTCCGACAGGGTTGGGGAAAAACTGTTTTTT
CASSSDRVGEKLFF
>TRBV28|TRBJ1-5|NA|TRBD1
TGTGCCAGCAGTTTAGAACCGGGCAGGGGGACCACTCAGCCCCAGCATTTT
CASSLEPGRGTTQPQHF
>TRBV5-1|TRBJ1-2|NA|TRBD1
TGCGCCAGCAGCCTTCGACAGGGTGAGAACTATGGCTACACCTTC
CASSLRQGENYGYTF
>TRBV21-1|TRBJ1-4|NA|NA
TGTGCCAGCAGCAAAACCCGGACGGCAACTAATGAAAAACTGTTTTTT
CASSKTRTATNEKLFF
>TRBV27|TRBJ2-7|few|NA
TGTGCCAGCAGTTTATCGATTTCCCCTAGCGCCCGCTCCTACGAGCAGTACTTC
CASSLSISPSARSYEQYF
>TRBV12-3/TRBV12-4|TRBJ2-3|NA|TRBD2
TGTGCCAGCACCCAGCCTAGCGGATTTTCAGATACGCAGTATTTT
CASTQPSGFSDTQYF
>TRBV3-1|TRBJ2-3|NA|NA
TGTGCCAGCAGCCGCCGAGGGGCAGATACGCAGTATTTT
CASSRRGADTQYF
>TRBV6-6|TRBJ2-4|few|TRBD1
TGTGCCAGCAGTTACTGGGGACAGCCAGCCAAAAACATTCAGTACTTC
CASSYWGQPAKNIQYF
>TRBV4-2|TRBJ2-7|NA|NA
TGTGCCAGCAGCCAAGAAACGGTCTCCGGCGATGAGCAGTACTTC
CASSQETVSGDEQYF
>TRBV3-1|TRBJ1-5|NA|NA
TGTGCCAGCAGCCAAAACTTTGGGACTCAGCCCCAGCATTTT
CASSQNFGTQPQHF
>TRBV3-1|TRBJ2-3|NA|NA
TGTGCCAGCAGCCAATCGGGGGGCGTCACAGATGCGCAGTATTTT
CASSQSGGVTDAQYF
>TRBV11-2|TRBJ2-3|once|TRBD2
TGTGCCAGCAGCTTAGGAGATCTAGCGGGGGGGACCACAGATACGCAGTATTTT
CASSLGDLAGGTTDTQYF
>TRBV20-1|TRBJ2-7|NA|NA
TGCAGTGCTGGAACCCCGGTACTATCGAGCTCCTACGAGCAGTACTTC
CSAGTPVLSSSYEQYF
>TRBV13|TRBJ2-1|few|TRBD1
TGTGCCAGCAGCTTATTAGGGGGCTTCGGGAATGAGCAGTTCTTC
CASSLLGGFGNEQFF
>TRBV7-9|TRBJ2-5|few|NA
TGTGCCAGCAGCTTAAACCCCCCCGACGAGACCCAGTACTTC
CASSLNPPDETQYF
>TRBV6-2/TRBV6-3|TRBJ2-3|NA|NA
TGTGCCAGCGGTCAGATGGCAGATACGCAGTATTTT
CASGQMADTQYF
>TRBV5-1|TRBJ2-1|NA|TRBD2
TGCGCCAGCAGCTTGGCTCTCCCGGGGGGTGAGCAGTTCTTC
CASSLALPGGEQFF
>TRBV5-1|TRBJ2-5|NA|NA
TGCGCCAGCAGCTTGCTTTCTTACAGGGATGTCCGAGAGACCCAGTACTTC
CASSLLSYRDVRETQYF
>TRBV7-9|TRBJ2-5|NA|NA
TGTGCCAGCAGCCCATCGGCCAGAAGCGGGGAGACCCAGTACTTC
CASSPSARSGETQYF
>TRBV6-5|TRBJ2-1|NA|NA
TGTGCCAGCGGAGTAGCGGTCACTAGGGACAATGAGCAGTTCTTC
CASGVAVTRDNEQFF
>TRBV6-1|TRBJ1-2|once|NA
TGTGCCAGCAGTGAACTGGGGGGGACCGGCTATGGCTACACCTTC
CASSELGGTGYGYTF
>TRBV6-2/TRBV6-3|TRBJ2-1|NA|TRBD2
TGTGCCAGCACGGGTAGCGGGAGGTATGAGCAGTTCTTC
CASTGSGRYEQFF
>TRBV4-1|TRBJ2-7|few|NA
TGCGCCAGCAGCCAAGAGGGCAGGTTCTACGAGCAGTACTTC
CASSQEGRFYEQYF
>TRBV7-2|TRBJ2-5|few|TRBD1
TGTGCCAGCAGCTTAGGGGACAGTGGCGTTGGGACCCAGTACTTC
CASSLGDSGVGTQYF
>TRBV28|TRBJ2-3|NA|TRBD1
TGTGCCAGCAGTTTAAGACAGGGGGTCCCAGATACGCAGTATTTT
CASSLRQGVPDTQYF
>TRBV6-6|TRBJ1-1|few|NA
TGTGCCAGCAGTTACGGGGGAGGCTGGGGCCATAACACTGAAGCTTTCTTT
CASSYGGGWGHNTEAFF
>TRBV27|TRBJ2-7|NA|TRBD2
TGTGCCAGCAGTTTTCTAGCGGGAGACGGCGAGCAGTACTTC
CASSFLAGDGEQYF
>TRBV12-3/TRBV12-4|TRBJ2-2|NA|NA
TGTGCCAGCAGTTTTACCGGGTTCAACGGGGAGCTGTTTTTT
CASSFTGFNGELFF
>TRBV10-1|TRBJ2-3|NA|NA
TGCGCCAGCAGTGATCCGGGCTCTATAGATACGCAGTATTTT
CASSDPGSIDTQYF
>TRBV28|TRBJ2-1|NA|NA
TGTGCCAGCCTAACGGGGTCGGGGTTTAGGAATGAGCAGTTCTTC
CASLTGSGFRNEQFF
>TRBV29-1|TRBJ2-1|many|NA
TGCAGCGTTGAAGAAACACGGGGGACCCAGCTTTACAATGAGCAGTTCTTC
CSVEETRGTQLYNEQFF
>TRBV28|TRBJ2-4|NA|NA
TGTGCCAGCAGTCTCCAGGGGCAACTAGCCAAAAACATTCAGTACTTC
CASSLQGQLAKNIQYF
>TRBV7-2|TRBJ1-5|NA|NA
TGTGCCAGCGGTATGTGGAGCAATCAGCCCCAGCATTTT
CASGMWSNQPQHF
>TRBV20-1|TRBJ1-5|NA|NA
TGCAGTGCTAGAGACTCGGACAATCAGCCCCAGCATTTT
CSARDSDNQPQHF
>TRBV7-6|TRBJ2-7|NA|NA
TGTGCCAGCAGCTTAGGTTACGTCTCCGAGCAGTACTTC
CASSLGYVSEQYF
>TRBV3-1|TRBJ2-3|NA|TRBD2
TGTGCCAGCAGCCCCCCGGGGCCCTTAGCGGGGTCTAGCACAGATACGCAGTATTTT
CASSPPGPLAGSSTDTQYF
>TRBV7-7|TRBJ2-3|few|NA
TGTGCCAGCAGCGACTCAGAGGGAACAGTCCCGTATTTT
CASSDSEGTVPYF
>TRBV6-5|TRBJ1-4|NA|TRBD1
TGTGCCAGCGGGACAGGGATTAATGAAAAACTGTTTTTT
CASGTGINEKLFF
>TRBV20-1|TRBJ2-7|NA|NA
TGCAGCGCTCGGGAGGAGAGGGGGATGTACGAGCAGTACTTC
CSAREERGMYEQYF